This T cell receptor (beta chain) emerged from a study of cytomegalovirus exposure and HLA in healthy donors. The study ran its PCR with 60 Vbeta and 13 Jbeta primers. Method: immunoSEQ multiplex PCR; TCRdb's copy keeps in-frame clones and lacks some. The table shows tens of thousands of clones, with roughly 72% occurring only once. Material for sequencing was PBMCs. The TCR originated in a woman aged 45 to 65 in good health and CMV-seronegative.

In nucleotides, the CDR3 is TGTGCCAGCAGCCCGACAGTTCTCTCTGGGGCCAACGTCCTGACTTTC. Amino acid sequence: CASSPTVLSGANVLTF. The rearrangement joins TRBV7-9 to TRBJ2-6, with D maybe TRBD1 (5 bases). V was shortened by 5 bases and J by 0 bases, with 11 bases between the two germline ends. This CDR3 comprises 16 residues. CDR1 and CDR2 (germline): SEHNR, FQNEAQ (reference sequence).